The 30 T cell receptor beta chains in this list originate from one sample, sequenced in a study of a mutant IDH1 vaccine in newly diagnosed glioma. TCRdb's copy holds only in-frame clones and misses some; the assay was immunoSEQ multiplex PCR. The table has tens of thousands of clones, 74% seen once. These receptors have no known antigen. The sample's time point: week 35, safety follow-up. With topical imiquimod, each dose of the vaccine consisted of 300 ug of mutant IDH1 20-mer peptide. The sample was PBMCs, taken from a glioma patient whose treatment included an IDH1 peptide vaccine. The origin of the receptors is a man aged 45-65 years with glioma.

The chain joins TRBV5-1 to TRBJ2-7; D call uncertain. V gave up 0 bases and J gave up 2 bases, with 9 bases separating them. This CDR3 is built from 14 residues. Germline-derived CDR1 and CDR2 are SGHRS and YFSETQ. CDR3 amino acids: CASSLDTVTYEQYF. CDR3 nucleotides: TGCGCCAGCAGCTTGGACACCGTAACCTACGAGCAGTACTTC.

This chain uses TRBV25-1 with TRBJ1-1; a possible D gene is TRBD1 (5 bases). Trimming stripped 5 bases from V and 7 bases from J, with 11 bases between. Per germline, CDR1 MGHDK and CDR2 SYGVNS. The CDR3 loop spans 12 amino acids. The CDR3 DNA reads TGTGCCAGCAGTAAATGGGGGATTGAAGCTTTCTTT. Amino acid sequence: CASSKWGIEAFF.

This chain connects TRBV9 to TRBJ2-1; 10 bases fit TRBD1. Unmatched junction bases numbered 9, after V lost 4 bases and J lost 8 bases. CDR1 and CDR2 from the germline V gene are SGDLS and YYNGEE. This CDR3 is built from 15 residues. The CDR3 sequence is CASSLSTGGRDEQFF. The CDR3 coding sequence is TGTGCCAGCAGCCTATCGACAGGGGGCAGGGATGAGCAGTTCTTC.

The chain joins TRBV28 to TRBJ1-5; no definite D call. The V gene's germline CDR1 is MDHEN and CDR2 SYDVKM. Trimming stripped 8 bases from V and 0 bases from J, with 8 bases between. There are 13 residues in the CDR3. This CDR3 reads CASRPFSNQPQHF. In DNA form, the CDR3 reads TGTGCCAGCCGACCATTTAGCAATCAGCCCCAGCATTTT.

CDR3 region: CASSIGGVRETQYF. For the CDR3, the DNA is TGTGCCAGTAGTATAGGAGGGGTCCGGGAGACCCAGTACTTC. This chain connects TRBV19 to TRBJ2-5, with D perhaps given as TRBD1 or TRBD2 (5 bases each). The germline CDR1 and CDR2 sequences are LNHDA and SQIVND (reference sequence). The CDR3 loop spans 14 amino acids. The ends were cut back, 1 base at V and 5 bases at J, with 11 bases in the middle. The variable domain in full, with the rest retrieved from reference TRBV19 and TRBJ2-5, is DGGITQSPKYLFRKEGQNVTLSCEQNLNHDAMYWYRQDPGQGLRLIYYSQIVNDFQKGDIAEGYSVSREKKESFPLTVTSAQKNPTAFYLCASSIGGVRETQYFGPGTRLLVL.

The genes are TRBV5-1 and TRBJ1-6; TRBD1 matches at 7 bases. The V gene's germline CDR1 is SGHRS and CDR2 YFSETQ. The CDR3 contains 15 residues. Trimming removed 3 bases from V and 7 bases from J; junction bases left unmatched: 7. The CDR3 DNA reads as TGCGCCAGCAGCTATACCGGGACAGAGAATTCACCCCTCCACTTT. Its protein product is CASSYTGTENSPLHF.

The chain combines TRBV4-3 with TRBJ1-4, with no clear D. The CDR3 consists of 17 residues. V gave up 3 bases and J gave up 8 bases, with 22 bases separating them. CDR1 is LGHNA, CDR2 YSLEER, per germline. The CDR3 spells CASSQSATAVVGEKLFF. The CDR3 DNA reads TGCGCCAGCAGCCAGAGCGCGACGGCGGTAGTAGGGGAAAAACTGTTTTTT.

The chain joins TRBV13 to TRBJ2-7, with D perhaps being TRBD1 or TRBD2 (5 bases each). The V end was cut by 5 bases, the J end by 2 bases, with 10 bases between. The CDR3 has 13 residues. The germline CDR1 and CDR2 sequences are PRHDT and FYEKMQ (reference sequence). As DNA, the CDR3 is TGTGCCAGCAGCCCCCCGGGACCCTACGAGCAGTACTTC. Translated: CASSPPGPYEQYF.

J is TRBJ1-2 and V is TRBV29-1; no clear D. The CDR3 totals 11 residues. CDR1 is SQVTM and CDR2 is ANQGSEA in the germline V gene. Trimming took 3 bases from V and 8 from J, leaving 10 bases between them. CDR3 loop: CSVDETGGYTF. The CDR3 region has the DNA TGCAGCGTTGACGAGACCGGAGGCTACACCTTC.

The chain links TRBV7-6 to TRBJ2-5, with TRBD2 matching over 9 bases. This CDR3 region has 15 residues. Trimming removed 5 bases from V and 5 bases from J; junction bases left unmatched: 9. Germline V lookup: CDR1 SGHVS, CDR2 FNYEAQ. The CDR3 sequence: CASSRGTSRLETQYF. The CDR3, as DNA: TGTGCCAGCAGCCGTGGGACTAGCCGGCTGGAGACCCAGTACTTC. The whole variable domain, remainder taken from reference TRBV7-6 and TRBJ2-5, is GAGVSQSPRYKVTKRGQDVALRCDPISGHVSLYWYRQALGQGPEFLTYFNYEAQQDKSGLPNDRFSAERPEGSISTLTIQRTEQRDSAMYRCASSRGTSRLETQYFGPGTRLLVL.

The chain combines TRBV11-2 with TRBJ1-3; a weak D match, TRBD1 (5 bases). This CDR3 has 17 amino acids. CDR1 and CDR2 from the germline V gene are SGHAT and FQNNGV. Trimming took 2 bases from V and 1 from J, leaving 15 bases between them. The CDR3: CASSLTGGRLSGNTIYF. In DNA form, the CDR3 reads TGTGCCAGCAGCTTAACCGGGGGACGGTTATCTGGAAACACCATATATTTT. The complete variable domain, with remaining parts taken from reference TRBV11-2 and TRBJ1-3, reads EAGVAQSPRYKIIEKRQSVAFWCNPISGHATLYWYQQILGQGPKLLIQFQNNGVVDDSQLPKDRFSAERLKGVDSTLKIQPAKLEDSAVYLCASSLTGGRLSGNTIYFGEGSWLTVV.

This rearrangement joins TRBV5-4 to TRBJ2-7, with D perhaps matching TRBD1 (5 bases). This CDR3 contains 12 residues. V shed 1 base and J shed 6 bases, with 8 bases lying between them. Germline V CDR1 and CDR2: SGHNT, YYREEE (reference sequence). The CDR3 region has the DNA TGTGCCAGCAGCTTGAGGGGCGGCGAGCAGTACTTC. Translation: CASSLRGGEQYF.

The chain is built from TRBV11-3 and TRBJ2-4; tentative D call: TRBD1 (5 bases). Germline CDR1 is SGHNT and CDR2 is YENEEA. V was clipped by 2 bases and J by 8 bases, with 10 bases between them. The CDR3 has 13 residues. CDR3 sequence (DNA): TGTGCCAGCAGCTTAAGCAGGGCAGACATTCAGTACTTC. It specifies CASSLSRADIQYF.

The rearrangement uses TRBV16 and TRBJ2-5, with D possibly being TRBD1 (5 bases). In germline, CDR1 is KGHSY, CDR2 FQNENV. V shed 3 bases and J shed 5 bases, with 13 bases lying between them. The length of the CDR3 is 14 residues. The CDR3 DNA sequence: TGTGCCAGCAGCCAGAACTTGGGGCAGGAGACCCAGTACTTC. This translates into CASSQNLGQETQYF.

The V gene is TRBV27, the J gene TRBJ2-5, with 7 positions matching TRBD2. Germline trimming cut 7 bases from V and 7 bases from J; bases unmatched to any gene: 12. This CDR3 is 14 amino acids long. CDR1 and CDR2 from the germline V gene are MNHEY and SMNVEV (reference sequence). The CDR3 protein is CASTPGGPIGTQYF. As DNA, the CDR3 is TGTGCCAGCACTCCGGGGGGACCCATCGGGACCCAGTACTTC.

Here the CDR3 reads CSVENPGRRTEGWQETQYF. The DNA for the CDR3 is TGCAGCGTTGAAAACCCGGGTCGGCGGACAGAGGGGTGGCAAGAGACCCAGTACTTC. This rearrangement joins TRBV29-1 to TRBJ2-5, with a weak D call TRBD1 (6 bases). The germline V gene encodes CDR1 SQVTM and CDR2 ANQGSEA. This CDR3 is built from 19 residues. Trimming pared 2 bases from V and 2 bases from J, leaving 27 bases between.

The chain recombines TRBV28 with TRBJ2-4, with D unclear. This CDR3 is 16 amino acids long. Germline-derived CDR1 and CDR2 are MDHEN and SYDVKM. V gave up 6 bases and J gave up 6 bases, with 21 bases separating them. CDR3 in DNA: TGTGCCAGCAGCTTGGTGGCATTGGGTCAAGGAAACATTCAGTACTTC. As protein: CASSLVALGQGNIQYF.

This rearrangement joins TRBV7-9 to TRBJ2-7; possibly TRBD1 for D (6 bases). This CDR3 region has 14 residues. Germline assignment: CDR1 SEHNR and CDR2 FQNEAQ (reference sequence). V shed 6 bases and J shed 0 bases, with 12 bases lying between them. CDR3 sequence (DNA): TGTGCCAGCAGTGATCGGGACACCTCCTACGAGCAGTACTTC. Encoded protein: CASSDRDTSYEQYF.

This chain uses TRBV20-1 with TRBJ2-3; D gene unclear. Trimming stripped 6 bases from V and 9 bases from J, with 10 bases between. Germline V CDR1 and CDR2: DFQATT, SNEGSKA (reference sequence). The CDR3 totals 10 residues. The DNA for the CDR3 is TGCAGTGCCCCAATAGGGACGCAGTATTTT. This sequence encodes CSAPIGTQYF.

The chain has TRBV9 and TRBJ2-7; no clear D gene. Trimming took off 2 bases at V and 6 bases at J, with 9 bases between the two ends. The CDR3 totals 12 residues. Per the germline V gene, CDR1 is SGDLS and CDR2 is YYNGEE. The CDR3 loop is CASSVQDGEQYF. The CDR3 nucleotides are TGTGCCAGCAGCGTCCAGGATGGCGAGCAGTACTTC.

The chain combines TRBV5-4 with TRBJ2-7; weak D call: TRBD2 (5 bases). Deletions cut 2 bases from V and 2 bases from J, with 8 bases between. The CDR3 extends over 13 amino acids. The germline gives CDR1 SGHNT, CDR2 YYREEE (reference sequence). CDR3: CASSFGETYEQYF. In nucleotides, the CDR3 is TGTGCCAGCAGCTTCGGGGAAACCTACGAGCAGTACTTC.

This clone was recorded once. CDR3 amino acids: CASWQWGILNTEAFF. The CDR3 DNA is TGTGCCAGCTGGCAGTGGGGGATTTTGAACACTGAAGCTTTCTTT. This chain joins TRBV13 and TRBJ1-1; maybe TRBD1 (5 bases). Trimming took 8 bases from V and 0 from J, leaving 16 bases between them. The CDR3 length is 15 residues. Germline loops: CDR1 PRHDT, CDR2 FYEKMQ (reference sequence).

The chain employs TRBV10-3 and TRBJ1-5; D is unresolved. CDR1 and CDR2 (germline): ENHRY, SYGVKD. Trimming took 0 bases from V and 5 from J, leaving 11 bases between them. The CDR3 runs to 15 residues. CDR3: CAISESARTDQPQHF. Written as DNA, the CDR3 is TGTGCCATCAGTGAGTCTGCACGGACCGATCAGCCCCAGCATTTT.

The chain links TRBV19 to TRBJ1-5; D remains ambiguous. Germline V gene data show CDR1 as LNHDA and CDR2 as SQIVND (reference sequence). The CDR3 consists of 16 residues. Trimming cost V 5 bases and J 6 bases, with 20 bases left between them. The CDR3 DNA follows: TGTGCCAGTAGTGCTCGGAGCCAGGAGCCAGGTCAGCCCCAGCATTTT. It yields the protein CASSARSQEPGQPQHF. The entire variable domain, with the rest obtained from reference TRBV19 and TRBJ1-5, is as follows: DGGITQSPKYLFRKEGQNVTLSCEQNLNHDAMYWYRQDPGQGLRLIYYSQIVNDFQKGDIAEGYSVSREKKESFPLTVTSAQKNPTAFYLCASSARSQEPGQPQHFGDGTRLSIL.

In this sample, this clone turned up a few times. The rearrangement links TRBV10-3 to TRBJ2-7, with D possibly matching TRBD2 (5 bases). The CDR3 is made up of 13 amino acids. The germline CDR1 and CDR2 sequences are ENHRY and SYGVKD. The V end was cut by 2 bases, the J end by 4 bases, with 9 bases between. DNA for the CDR3: TGTGCCATCAGTGAGGAGGACTCATACGAGCAGTACTTC. It is translated as CAISEEDSYEQYF.

V usage is TRBV28 and J usage is TRBJ1-2; D is ambiguous. The germline gives CDR1 MDHEN, CDR2 SYDVKM. Trimming shortened V by 6 bases and J by 2 bases, and 10 bases separated the two germline ends. There are 13 residues in the CDR3. The CDR3 spells CASSRHSNYGYTF. CDR3 bases: TGTGCCAGCAGCCGACACAGCAACTATGGCTACACCTTC.

The chain uses TRBV18 and TRBJ2-7, with 9 bases identical to TRBD1. This CDR3 has 15 amino acids. In germline, CDR1 is KGHSH, CDR2 LQKENI. V gave up 1 base and J gave up 7 bases; unmatched junction bases: 8. The CDR3 spells CASSPLPTTGGEQYF. CDR3 DNA: TGTGCCAGCTCACCACTCCCAACGACAGGGGGTGAGCAGTACTTC.

This chain joins TRBV4-1 and TRBJ2-7, with 7 bases that match TRBD1. Germline V lookup: CDR1 MGHRA, CDR2 YSYEKL. This CDR3 has 15 amino acids. Trimming at V came to 4 bases and at J to 2 bases, leaving 8 bases not matched to a gene. The CDR3 loop reads CASSRATGSAYEQYF. The CDR3 bases are TGCGCCAGCAGCCGGGCGACAGGGTCGGCCTACGAGCAGTACTTC.

The V and J genes are TRBV5-5 and TRBJ2-7, with 9 bases fitting TRBD1. CDR1 SGHKS and CDR2 YYEKEE come from the germline V gene (reference sequence). The CDR3 sequence is 16 residues long. J was trimmed by 4 bases and V by 0 bases; bases with no gene match: 8. CDR3: CASSLGERTGVYEQYF. The CDR3 nucleotides are TGTGCCAGCAGCTTGGGGGAGCGGACAGGGGTGTACGAGCAGTACTTC.

The rearrangement joins TRBV6-5 to TRBJ2-7; weak D call: TRBD1 (5 bases). The CDR3 extends over 12 amino acids. Trimming pared 8 bases from V and 2 bases from J, leaving 10 bases between. The V gene's germline CDR1 is MNHEY and CDR2 SVGAGI. The CDR3 region is CASGRAPYEQYF. In nucleotides, the CDR3 is TGTGCCAGCGGCAGGGCCCCCTACGAGCAGTACTTC.